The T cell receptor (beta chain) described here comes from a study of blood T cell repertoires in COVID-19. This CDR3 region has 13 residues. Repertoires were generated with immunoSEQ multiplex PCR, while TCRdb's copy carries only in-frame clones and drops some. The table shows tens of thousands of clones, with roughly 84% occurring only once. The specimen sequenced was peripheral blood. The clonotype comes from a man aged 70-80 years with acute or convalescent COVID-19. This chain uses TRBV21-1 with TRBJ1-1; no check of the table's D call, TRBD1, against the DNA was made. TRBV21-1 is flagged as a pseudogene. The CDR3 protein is CASSAPENTEAFF. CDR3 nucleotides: TGTGCCAGCAGCGCTCCAGAGAACACTGAAGCTTTCTTT.